The entry below describes one TCR beta chain. What this receptor recognizes is not known. No per-base quality is available; no much larger clone lies one base away. According to the germline V gene (reference sequence), CDR1 reads MNHEY and CDR2 reads SMNVEV. The CDR3 has 12 amino acids, counting the end cysteine and phenylalanine. Just the 36-base CDR3 DNA is kept, in frame starting at base 1. V is cut by 6 bases and J by 4 bases, and the space between the germline ends is 8 bases. Taken with the paper, the label for time point translates to: less than 30 months on ibrutinib. For TCR beta library preparation, 1.5 to 2 micrograms of genomic DNA was extracted from cryopreserved PBMCs. High-throughput TCR beta sequencing was performed on longitudinal blood samples from CLL patients receiving ibrutinib monotherapy. Patients were enrolled in a phase 2 open-label single-center ibrutinib monotherapy trial.

These data originate in a study of cytotoxic CD8 clonotypes in ibrutinib-treated CLL (dated by TCRdb to the early 2020s). In the study overall: The cohort had about a dozen relapsed/refractory and about 15 treatment-naive patients; some 17 were IGHV unmutated. Partial responses were observed in roughly 25 patients and complete responses in 2; after a median follow-up of around 64 months, remission was maintained in around 14 patients and progression was observed in approximately 12. The response samples were drawn at a median of 12 months into treatment, with a range of about 6 to 36 months. On average, each sample had roughly 230,000 productive templates and more than 75,000 productive rearrangements. Longitudinal samples were obtainable from about 30% of the roughly 90 participants in the trial. Cryopreserved peripheral blood mononuclear cells were obtained before treatment, at response, and at either sustained remission or disease progression. Patients were still on ibrutinib when every remission and progressive disease sample was collected.

The paper as a whole reports these results and caveats: An increase in clonality was observed at ibrutinib response, with clonality remaining stable during sustained remission and falling back toward baseline at progression. Public clonotypes were found to be uncommon and were observed to contract or remain stable during treatment; the increase in clonality was shown to reflect expansion of private clonotypes at ibrutinib response. Baseline clonality was found to be higher than that of age-matched healthy donors and was strongly correlated with circulating CD8+ T-cell counts. Sustained-remission and progressing patients did not have matched sampling times, and lymph node repertoires were not examined.

On a MiSeq, deep resolution sequencing aimed for a depth between 1 in 1 million and 1 in 200,000 T cells, with each clonotype covered about 9.9x on average. TCR beta libraries were generated with the immunoSEQ hsTCRB Kit. As for the authors' bioinformatics: ImmunoSEQ Data Assistant and ImmunoSEQ Analyzer were used for data analysis, and V, D and J genes were assigned according to IMGT definitions. Clonality, with values ranging from 0 to 1, was calculated as one minus the normalized Shannon entropy of productive rearrangement frequencies. Only overrepresented clonotypes making up at least 0.05% of each patient's repertoire were included in the public clonotype analysis. Some twelve repertoires from age-matched healthy donors, obtained from immuneACCESS, served as clonality controls. Imported from immuneACCESS, the table was reduced by TCRdb to in-frame sequences with V and J called. These copies leave out some clones; in studies compared against another copy, an unresolved V gene accounts for under half, and the cause of the remainder is not known. V and J calls and clone size come straight from that table; D and trimming were deduced from the DNA. The sample table contains more than 85,000 clones; only one count was recorded for approximately 80% of them. About 22% of the sample rests with the top ten.

The material sequenced was PBMCs, taken after 24 months of ibrutinib treatment. Recombination linked TRBV27 to TRBJ2-3; no D gene can be assigned with confidence. This TCR was recovered from a human donor with chronic lymphocytic leukemia. CDR3 sequence: CASSSWADTQYF. The nucleotides read TGTGCCAGCAGCTCGTGGGCAGATACGCAGTATTTT.